This entry features one T cell receptor beta chain sequence. The target antigen is unknown. The same CDR3 is also encoded by other DNA sequences in this sample. The source of the sample is a study of siplizumab effects on memory and regulatory T cells. Study findings and constraints: Treg origin accounted for an average of 68.8% of mappable alloreactive CD4+ clones with siplizumab and 25% to 30% in controls. The drug siplizumab significantly decreased the alloreactive sequences that could be traced to unstimulated CD4+ memory cells. Naive T cells seemed more diverse than memory cells and seemed major alloresponse contributors.

Around 9.1 x 10^4 TCR templates per sample were sequenced. TCRdb's copy holds only in-frame clones and misses some; the assay was immunoSEQ multiplex PCR. The sample holds more than 60,000 clones; about 92% are singletons and the top ten take 4.5% to 6.5%. The receptor comes from a human donor in good health. Sequencing was done on a sample of CD8+ T cells sorted from blood.

The CDR3, as DNA: TGTGCCAGCATGGGAGGAACCAACTATGGCTACACCTTC. It yields the protein CASMGGTNYGYTF. The V and J genes are TRBV4-2 and TRBJ1-2; no firm D call. V dropped 7 bases and J dropped 2 bases, with 11 bases sitting between them. The CDR3 covers 13 residues. The germline gives CDR1 LGHNA, CDR2 YNFKEQ.